Shown below are 5 T cell receptor beta chains from a single sample sequenced in a study of cytomegalovirus exposure and HLA in healthy donors. Vbeta (60) and Jbeta (13) primers were used in the PCR. TCRdb's table, derived via immunoSEQ multiplex PCR, lists solely in-frame clones and lacks some. The sample includes about 260,000 clones, roughly four fifths of them seen just once. Specimen: PBMCs. These receptors came from a woman aged 40 to 55 in good health and CMV-seropositive.

This clone was seen a single time. This chain joins TRBV28 and TRBJ2-2; possibly TRBD2 for D (5 bases). Germline assignment: CDR1 MDHEN and CDR2 SYDVKM. CDR3 size: 14 residues. The V end was cut by 6 bases, the J end by 2 bases, with 10 bases between. CDR3 amino acids: CASRTGFNTGELFF. Here the CDR3 DNA reads TGTGCCAGCAGGACGGGATTCAACACCGGGGAGCTGTTTTTT.

This chain connects TRBV5-1 to TRBJ1-5, with 7 bases aligning to TRBD1. The CDR3 length is 15 residues. Germline values: CDR1 SGHRS, CDR2 YFSETQ. After removal of 5 bases from V and 11 bases from J, the junction contained 16 bases not matched to a gene. This chain's CDR3 is CASSSDPGQTGAQHF. In DNA, the CDR3 is TGCGCCAGCAGTTCCGATCCGGGACAGACGGGGGCCCAGCATTTT.

The chain recombines TRBV6-1 with TRBJ2-7, with a weak D call TRBD2 (6 bases). Germline assignment: CDR1 MNHNS and CDR2 SASEGT. The CDR3 spans 15 residues. Trimming took 3 bases from V and 1 from J, leaving 13 bases between them. The CDR3 is CASSESAGGSYEQYF. The CDR3 DNA sequence: TGTGCCAGCAGTGAGTCTGCCGGGGGTTCCTACGAGCAGTACTTC.

This rearrangement joins TRBV15 to TRBJ2-1, with D hard to call. This CDR3 contains 13 residues. V was clipped by 0 bases and J by 10 bases, with 10 bases between them. From germline, CDR1 is LNHNV and CDR2 YYDKDF (reference sequence). Here the CDR3 reads CATSRDPGSEQFF. DNA of the CDR3: TGTGCCACCAGCAGAGATCCAGGCTCCGAGCAGTTCTTC.

This clone was seen a single time. The chain recombines TRBV7-9 with TRBJ1-4, with D hard to call. Germline CDR1 reads SEHNR; CDR2 reads FQNEAQ (reference sequence). The CDR3 has 13 amino acids. Trimming removed 7 bases at V and 8 bases at J, with 14 bases between. The CDR3 loop is CASTRSTGEKLFF. The CDR3 DNA reads TGTGCCAGCACGCGGTCGACCGGGGAAAAACTGTTTTTT.